This T cell receptor beta chain was recorded in a study of blood T cells in healthy people across ages. Study-level information: There was about one barcoded beta molecule captured by template switching per two T cells.

Drawn from each donor were 7.5 to 10 milliliters of peripheral blood. PCR was performed a second time for roughly 6 to 12 cycles using a sample-barcoded 5' primer and a J-beta primer mix. TCRdb used MiXCR to reprocess the 5' RACE reads, holding one entry per CDR3 protein. There are over 1,300,000 distinct CDR3 sequences in the sample; roughly 64% occur only once, and over 6.5% lies in the top ten. After removal of 10 bases from V and 1 base from J, the junction contained 20 bases not matched to a gene. This CDR3 is built from 18 residues. Germline lookup yields CDR1 MGHDK and CDR2 SYGVNS. The sequence was obtained from a young man in good health. Sequences were obtained from blood. The J gene is TRBJ1-1, the V gene TRBV25-1; 8 bases fit TRBD1. In nucleotides, the CDR3 is TGTGCCATCTCGAAAGGACAGGGAGTGTGGGATGGGAACACTGAAGCTTTCTTT. It codes for CAISKGQGVWDGNTEAFF.